This T cell receptor (beta chain) was sequenced for a study of glioma-infiltrating T cells after dendritic cell vaccination. At the level of the study: Glioblastoma patients came from Phase I and II dendritic cell vaccination trials. Whole-study results and caveats: Only a small number of patients had complete blood and tumor samples. TCR clonality showed no direct relationship with survival.

With 4 bases removed from V and 1 base from J, the gap between germline ends came to 4 bases. Germline V gene lookup returns CDR1 SGHTA and CDR2 FQGNSA. The CDR3 extends over 12 amino acids. The primer mix had 60 V beta and 13 J beta primers. Sequencing used immunoSEQ multiplex PCR; TCRdb keeps in-frame clones, though not all of them. This table has approximately 64,000 clones, approximately 78% appearing once. Comments on this clone: The antigen is not known.

Sequenced material: blood, taken before dendritic cell vaccination. The chain has TRBV7-2 and TRBJ2-5; D not certain. The clonotype comes from a human donor with glioblastoma. CDR3 nucleotides: TGTGCCAGCAGCTCTTCCCAAGAGACCCAGTACTTC. Its translation: CASSSSQETQYF. The whole variable domain, remainder taken from reference TRBV7-2 and TRBJ2-5, is GAGVSQSPSNKVTEKGKDVELRCDPISGHTALYWYRQSLGQGLEFLIYFQGNSAPDKSGLPSDRFSAERTGGSVSTLTIQRTQQEDSAVYLCASSSSQETQYFGPGTRLLVL.